This T cell receptor beta chain comes out of a study of blood T cell repertoires in COVID-19. Germline lookup yields CDR1 SGHVS and CDR2 FQNEAQ. The CDR3 has 15 amino acids. V dropped 1 base and J dropped 6 bases, with 15 bases sitting between them. Libraries were prepared by immunoSEQ multiplex PCR; TCRdb keeps only in-frame clonotypes and omits some of them. The data show around 28,000 clones, approximately 85% seen once. Sequenced material: peripheral blood. The V call is TRBV7-8, the J call TRBJ2-5; possibly TRBD2 for D (5 bases). The receptor comes from a human donor in a cohort sampled during active COVID-19. CDR3: CASSLDDLGGQTQYF. The CDR3 DNA sequence: TGTGCCAGCAGCTTAGACGACCTCGGCGGGCAGACCCAGTACTTC.